These T cell receptor beta chains were read from a single sample in a study of T cells in Graves' hyperthyroidism and ophthalmopathy. MiXCR, applied by TCRdb to the multiplex PCR reads, yields one record per CDR3 protein. The sample lists about 350,000 distinct CDR3 sequences; roughly 15% were seen once. The sample was blood. These receptors were collected from a woman aged 55-69 years with Graves' ophthalmopathy. The CDR3 runs from the conserved cysteine through the conserved F or W. The D gene is left open where the match is weak. Not all rows give a size; the values are once, few, many and, for expanded clones, a class.

>TRBV3-1|many|TRBJ2-3|-
CASTKSGADTQYF
TGTGCCAGCACCAAATCGGGGGCAGATACGCAGTATTTT
>TRBV3-1|-|TRBJ2-2|TRBD1
CASSQAGRGLAGELFF
TGTGCCAGCAGCCAAGCTGGCAGGGGGCTGGCCGGGGAGCTGTTTTTT
>TRBV29-1|few|TRBJ2-7|-
CSVGGNQYEQYF
TGCAGCGTTGGGGGAAATCAGTACGAGCAGTACTTC
>TRBV5-1|-|TRBJ1-5|-
CASSLGTRGSNQPQHF
TGCGCCAGCAGCTTGGGGACAAGGGGTAGCAATCAGCCCCAGCATTTT
>TRBV28|many|TRBJ2-7|TRBD2
CASRPGLAGVSHEQHF
TGTGCCAGCAGGCCGGGACTAGCGGGAGTTTCACACGAGCAGCACTTC
>TRBV28|-|TRBJ1-2|-
CASSRGTYNYGYTF
TGTGCCAGCAGTCGGGGCACGTATAACTATGGCTACACCTTC
>TRBV29-1|-|TRBJ1-2|-
CSVETPAGGYTF
TGCAGCGTCGAGACACCGGCGGGTGGCTACACCTTC
>TRBV10-3|many|TRBJ2-5|-
CAISEGRLAYQETQYF
TGTGCCATCAGTGAGGGCCGTCTTGCATATCAAGAGACCCAGTACTTC
>TRBV7-8|-|TRBJ2-2|TRBD2
CASSRSGRGDTGELFF
TGTGCCAGCAGCCGTAGCGGGAGGGGAGACACCGGGGAGCTGTTTTTT
>TRBV29-1|many|TRBJ2-1|-
CSVGLVGGEQFF
TGCAGCGTTGGACTAGTCGGTGGTGAGCAGTTCTTC
>TRBV5-1|many|TRBJ2-1|TRBD1
CASSWETGGGEQFF
TGCGCCAGCAGCTGGGAAACAGGGGGCGGAGAGCAGTTCTTC
>TRBV5-1|few|TRBJ2-2|-
CATTDSRTGELFF
TGCGCCACTACGGACAGCCGCACCGGGGAGCTGTTTTTT
>TRBV7-2|few|TRBJ2-1|TRBD2
CASSLEAGLGEQFF
TGTGCCAGCAGCTTAGAAGCGGGATTGGGTGAGCAGTTCTTC
>TRBV11-2|many|TRBJ2-7|TRBD1
CASSLLGQGYEQYF
TGTGCCAGCAGCCTCCTAGGACAGGGCTACGAGCAGTACTTC
>TRBV6-1|many|TRBJ2-7|-
CASSPEGPPSYEQYF
TGTGCCAGCAGCCCCGAGGGGCCACCCTCCTACGAGCAGTACTTC
>TRBV11-2|many|TRBJ2-1|TRBD2
CASSLDRGRAQFF
TGTGCCAGCAGCTTAGACCGCGGGAGGGCCCAGTTCTTC
>TRBV6-1|many|TRBJ2-1|-
CASSEGTREQFF
TGTGCCAGCAGTGAAGGGACTCGTGAGCAGTTCTTC
>TRBV18|few|TRBJ1-4|-
CASSPPAGPEEKLFF
TGTGCCAGCTCACCACCGGCAGGGCCGGAAGAAAAACTGTTTTTT
>TRBV7-6|many|TRBJ2-1|TRBD2
CASSLPAGDEQFF
TGTGCCAGCAGCTTACCCGCGGGGGATGAGCAGTTCTTC
>TRBV24-1|few|TRBJ2-2|-
CATSDFGVGELFF
TGTGCCACCAGTGATTTCGGGGTCGGGGAGCTGTTTTTT
>TRBV19|-|TRBJ2-2|-
CASTSIISWELFF
TGTGCCAGTACCTCGATTATCTCCTGGGAGCTGTTTTTT
>TRBV7-2|many|TRBJ2-7|TRBD2
CASSLGAGGSLYEQYF
TGTGCCAGCAGCTTAGGGGCGGGGGGTTCCCTCTACGAGCAGTACTTC
>TRBV10-3|-|TRBJ2-4|-
CAISDQNIQYF
TGTGCCATCAGTGACCAAAACATTCAGTACTTC
>TRBV3-1|once|TRBJ2-5|TRBD2
CAGSHQAGGTQYF
TGTGCCGGCAGCCACCAAGCGGGGGGGACCCAGTACTTC
>TRBV20-1|many|TRBJ2-4|TRBD2
CSAPTSGRRNIQYF
TGCAGTGCCCCGACTAGCGGGAGGAGGAACATTCAGTACTTC
>TRBV24-1|-|TRBJ2-7|TRBD1
CATSDTGQEDYVGQYF
TGTGCCACCAGTGACACGGGACAGGAGGACTACGTCGGGCAGTACTTC
>TRBV7-2|many|TRBJ2-3|-
CASSLSGAVTDTQYF
TGTGCCAGCAGCTTATCAGGGGCAGTCACAGATACGCAGTATTTT
>TRBV28|few|TRBJ1-6|TRBD1
CASSPGGLGDSPLHF
TGTGCCAGCAGCCCAGGGGGCCTGGGGGATTCACCCCTCCACTTT
>TRBV10-3|few|TRBJ2-2|-
CAISVGAGTGELFF
TGTGCCATCAGTGTGGGGGCCGGCACCGGGGAGCTGTTTTTT
>TRBV7-3|few|TRBJ2-6|TRBD1
CASSPKQGAGSGANVLTF
TGTGCCAGCAGCCCTAAACAGGGGGCGGGCTCTGGGGCCAACGTCCTGACTTTC
>TRBV3-1|-|TRBJ2-7|TRBD2
CASRSGGIPYEQYF
TGTGCCAGCAGGTCGGGGGGAATCCCCTACGAGCAGTACTTC
>TRBV28|few|TRBJ1-2|-
CASSFTAYGYTF
TGTGCCAGCAGTTTCACAGCCTATGGCTACACCTTC
>TRBV5-1|-|TRBJ1-1|TRBD1
CASSLVTGGEANTEAFF
TGCGCCAGCAGCTTGGTGACAGGGGGTGAAGCGAACACTGAAGCTTTCTTT
>TRBV3-1|many|TRBJ1-5|-
CATGQGNQPQHF
TGTGCCACCGGGCAGGGGAATCAGCCCCAGCATTTT
>TRBV11-2|many|TRBJ2-2|-
CASRPPGRNTGELFF
TGTGCCAGCAGGCCACCGGGGCGGAACACCGGGGAGCTGTTTTTT
>TRBV4-1|many|TRBJ2-1|-
CASSQSETSSYNEQFF
TGCGCCAGCAGCCAGAGCGAGACCAGCTCCTACAATGAGCAGTTCTTC
>TRBV3-1|many|TRBJ2-3|TRBD2
CASSHGLAGGPNTDTQYF
TGTGCCAGCAGCCATGGACTAGCGGGAGGGCCTAACACAGATACGCAGTATTTT
>TRBV2|many|TRBJ2-3|-
CASEDFSSTDTQYF
TGTGCCAGCGAGGACTTTTCTAGCACAGATACGCAGTATTTT
>TRBV19|once|TRBJ1-5|-
CASSWSVGMPQHF
TGTGCCAGTAGTTGGTCCGTTGGTATGCCCCAGCATTTT
>TRBV7-2|once|TRBJ2-2|-
CASSPSGAGELFF
TGTGCCAGCAGCCCCTCGGGTGCCGGGGAGCTGTTTTTT
>TRBV5-1|few|TRBJ2-2|TRBD2
CASSIASGRTGELFF
TGCGCCAGCAGCATCGCTAGCGGGAGGACCGGGGAGCTGTTTTTT
>TRBV5-1|many|TRBJ2-7|TRBD2
CASSPPAGAYEQYF
TGCGCCAGCAGCCCGCCGGCGGGAGCCTACGAGCAGTACTTC
>TRBV9|many|TRBJ2-5|-
CASSASASQETQYF
TGTGCCAGCAGCGCATCAGCGAGTCAAGAGACCCAGTACTTC
>TRBV7-8|many|TRBJ2-3|TRBD2
CASSPRAGVSADTQYF
TGTGCCAGCAGCCCCCGGGCGGGGGTAAGCGCAGATACGCAGTATTTT
>TRBV6-1|-|TRBJ2-7|-
CASSASWSGGWAQYF
TGTGCCAGCAGCGCTTCTTGGTCTGGTGGGTGGGCGCAGTACTTC
>TRBV20-1|-|TRBJ1-2|-
CSARYPGRDGYTF
TGCAGTGCTAGATACCCCGGCAGGGACGGCTACACCTTC